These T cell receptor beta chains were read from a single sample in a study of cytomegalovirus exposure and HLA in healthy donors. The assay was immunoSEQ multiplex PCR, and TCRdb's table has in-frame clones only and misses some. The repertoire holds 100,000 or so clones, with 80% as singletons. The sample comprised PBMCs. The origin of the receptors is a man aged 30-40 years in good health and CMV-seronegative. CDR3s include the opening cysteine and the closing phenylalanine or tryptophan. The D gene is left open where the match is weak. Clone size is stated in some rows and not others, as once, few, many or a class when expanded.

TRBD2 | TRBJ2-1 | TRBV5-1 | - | CASSAPKRGYNEQFF | TGCGCCAGCAGCGCCCCCAAGCGGGGTTACAATGAGCAGTTCTTC
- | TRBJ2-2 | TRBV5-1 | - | CASSLGWAANTGELFF | TGCGCCAGCAGCTTGGGCTGGGCCGCGAACACCGGGGAGCTGTTTTTT
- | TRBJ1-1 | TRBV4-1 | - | CASSLRDSQNTEAFF | TGCGCCAGCAGCCTACGGGATTCTCAGAACACTGAAGCTTTCTTT
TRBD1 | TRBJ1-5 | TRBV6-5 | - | CASSSGTEGQPQHF | TGTGCCAGCAGTTCAGGGACAGAGGGTCAGCCCCAGCATTTT
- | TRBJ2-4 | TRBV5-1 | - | CASSLLDAGLAKNIQYF | TGCGCCAGCAGCCTGCTTGATGCAGGACTAGCCAAAAACATTCAGTACTTC
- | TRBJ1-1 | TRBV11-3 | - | CASSLSENTEAFF | TGTGCCAGCAGCTTGAGCGAGAACACTGAAGCTTTCTTT
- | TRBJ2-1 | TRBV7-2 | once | CASSLAAGAYNEQFF | TGTGCCAGCAGCTTAGCGGCAGGGGCCTACAATGAGCAGTTCTTC
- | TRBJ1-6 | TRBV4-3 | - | CASSQVLGEVSPLHF | TGCGCCAGCAGCCAAGTCCTAGGGGAGGTTTCACCCCTCCACTTT
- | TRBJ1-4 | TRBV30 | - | CAWSVYGGTNEKLFF | TGTGCCTGGAGTGTATACGGGGGGACTAATGAAAAACTGTTTTTT
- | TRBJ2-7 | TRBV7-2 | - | CASSLAGGGNDEQYF | TGTGCCAGCAGCTTAGCGGGAGGGGGGAACGACGAGCAGTACTTC
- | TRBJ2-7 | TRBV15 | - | CATSRELGSYYEQYF | TGTGCCACCAGCAGAGAGTTGGGCTCCTACTACGAGCAGTACTTC
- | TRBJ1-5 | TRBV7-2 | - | CASSFRGTGLNQPQHF | TGTGCCAGCAGCTTCCGGGGAACGGGTTTAAATCAGCCCCAGCATTTT
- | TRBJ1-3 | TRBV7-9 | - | CASSDRRHTGNTIYF | TGTGCCAGCAGCGACAGGAGACACACTGGAAACACCATATATTTT
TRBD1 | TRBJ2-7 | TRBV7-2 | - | CASSPGTGGGYEQYF | TGTGCCAGCAGCCCCGGGACAGGGGGTGGCTACGAGCAGTACTTC
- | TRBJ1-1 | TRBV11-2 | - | CASSLVPRGEAFF | TGTGCCAGCAGCTTAGTCCCGAGAGGGGAAGCTTTCTTT